This passage covers 11 T cell receptor beta chains from one sample sequenced in a study of blood T cell repertoires in COVID-19. Only in-frame clones appear in the TCRdb table, and some are missing; sequencing was by immunoSEQ multiplex PCR. In the table there are under 200,000 clones, under 80% of which are singletons. What was sequenced was peripheral blood. The receptors originated from a man between 65 and 85 years old with acute or convalescent COVID-19.

The genes are TRBV30 and TRBJ2-3, with 8 bases lining up with TRBD1. Looked up from germline, CDR1 is GTSNPN and CDR2 is SVGIG (reference sequence). The CDR3 runs 13 residues. J was trimmed by 2 bases and V by 5 bases; bases with no gene match: 3. The CDR3 protein is CAWDRGDTDTQYF. CDR3 in DNA: TGTGCCTGGGACAGGGGAGACACAGATACGCAGTATTTT.

The chain joins TRBV19 to TRBJ2-1; 8 bases align to TRBD1. This CDR3 comprises 14 residues. CDR1 and CDR2 from the germline V gene are LNHDA and SQIVND (reference sequence). V shed 7 bases, J shed 4 bases, and the junction held 6 bases outside the gene matches. The CDR3 region is CASTRTGIYNEQFF. The CDR3 DNA is TGTGCCAGTACCAGGACAGGGATTTACAATGAGCAGTTCTTC.

This chain uses TRBV13 with TRBJ2-5, with 8 bases that match TRBD1. There are 15 residues in the CDR3. Germline lookup yields CDR1 PRHDT and CDR2 FYEKMQ (reference sequence). The junction had 6 bases not matched to a gene; V was cut back by 3 bases and J by 3 bases. CDR3 nucleotides: TGTGCCAGCAGCTTGACAGGGGAGTTCGAAGAGACCCAGTACTTC. It is translated as CASSLTGEFEETQYF.

V usage is TRBV6-4 and J usage is TRBJ1-5, with D uncertain. The V end was cut by 7 bases, the J end by 3 bases, with 10 bases between. Looked up from germline, CDR1 is MRHNA and CDR2 is SNTAGT. The CDR3 runs 13 residues. CDR3 residues: CASMGDPNQPQHF. In DNA, the CDR3 is TGTGCCAGCATGGGAGATCCCAATCAGCCCCAGCATTTT.

The chain couples TRBV6-2 or TRBV6-3 to TRBJ1-5, with 7 bases lining up with TRBD1. V lost 4 bases, J lost 4 bases, and 4 bases stayed unmatched. The V gene's germline CDR1 is MNHEY and CDR2 SVGEGT. This CDR3 has 14 amino acids. The CDR3 DNA reads TGTGCCAGCAGTTTGGGACAGACTAATCAGCCCCAGCATTTT. This sequence encodes CASSLGQTNQPQHF.

V and J are TRBV6-2 or TRBV6-3 and TRBJ1-2; no reliable D call. V was clipped by 9 bases and J by 2 bases, with 19 bases between them. Germline V gene sequence: CDR1 MNHEY, CDR2 SVGEGT. This CDR3 is built from 15 residues. The CDR3 region has the DNA TGTGCCAGTAGCCTCCCGCGTTCTCGAAACTATGGCTACACCTTC. Translated, it gives CASSLPRSRNYGYTF.

V is TRBV24-1 and J is TRBJ2-1; 8 bases are a match to TRBD1. The CDR3 spans 18 residues. Trimming removed 3 bases from V and 0 bases from J; junction bases left unmatched: 9. Germline assignment: CDR1 KGHDR and CDR2 SFDVKD. The CDR3 nucleotides read TGTGCCACCAGTGATAAGAGACAGGGGCCAAGCTCCTACAATGAGCAGTTCTTC. This translates into CATSDKRQGPSSYNEQFF.

The V gene is TRBV11-2, the J gene TRBJ2-1, with 8 bases fitting TRBD2. Per germline, CDR1 SGHAT and CDR2 FQNNGV. The CDR3 is 15 residues long. The ends lost 5 bases at V and 0 bases at J; junction bases unmatched: 3. DNA for the CDR3: TGTGCCAGCAGCAGGAGCGGGAGCTCCTACAATGAGCAGTTCTTC. Encoded protein: CASSRSGSSYNEQFF.

The V call is TRBV11-2, the J call TRBJ2-1; D gene ambiguous. The germline V gene encodes CDR1 SGHAT and CDR2 FQNNGV. CDR3 length equals 16 residues. Trimming took off 1 base at V and 4 bases at J, with 14 bases between the two ends. As DNA, the CDR3 is TGTGCCAGCAGCTTAGGAGGTCAAATGGAGTACAATGAGCAGTTCTTC. Its protein is CASSLGGQMEYNEQFF.

The chain combines TRBV18 with TRBJ2-7, with 9 bases matching TRBD2. V was clipped by 3 bases and J by 4 bases; unmatched bases: 10. The V gene's germline CDR1 is KGHSH and CDR2 LQKENI. The CDR3 is made up of 16 amino acids. CDR3 DNA: TGTGCCAGCTCACCCCCCTCCGGGACTAGCAGTTACGAGCAGTACTTC. As protein: CASSPPSGTSSYEQYF.

The chain recombines TRBV10-3 with TRBJ1-6; 10 nucleotides match TRBD1. The CDR3 consists of 12 residues. The ends lost 10 bases at V and 8 bases at J; junction bases unmatched: 2. The germline gives CDR1 ENHRY, CDR2 SYGVKD. This chain's CDR3 is CASGQGDSPLHF. CDR3 coding DNA: TGTGCCAGCGGACAGGGGGATTCACCCCTCCACTTT.